The rows below give T cell receptor beta chains drawn from one sample of a study of glioma-infiltrating T cells after dendritic cell vaccination. Clones were sequenced by immunoSEQ multiplex PCR, and TCRdb holds only the in-frame ones, with some missing. Counted here are tens of thousands of clones, 85% to 90% occurring once; the ten biggest clones make up approximately 3.2%. This specimen consisted of blood, obtained before dendritic cell vaccination. The receptors originated from a human donor with glioblastoma. Both conserved end residues are part of each CDR3. D genes are given only for firm matches. A row's size may be missing; if present it is once, few, many or a size class.

V gene	D gene	J gene	clone size	CDR3 DNA	CDR3 protein
TRBV19	TRBD2	TRBJ2-5	.	TGTGCCAGTAGTATAAGGTTCGGTCTAGCGGTACAAGAGACCCAGTACTTC	CASSIRFGLAVQETQYF
TRBV29-1	TRBD2	TRBJ2-7	.	TGCAGCGCTGAACTAGCGGGAGTTTTGTACGAGCAGTACTTC	CSAELAGVLYEQYF
TRBV4-2	.	TRBJ2-7	.	TGTGCCAGCAGCCAAGTTGGCCAGGGGTTTAACGAGCAGTACTTC	CASSQVGQGFNEQYF
TRBV28	.	TRBJ1-3	.	TGTGCCAGCAGTGGTTTCATTAGCTCTGGAAACACCATATATTTT	CASSGFISSGNTIYF
TRBV2	TRBD1	TRBJ1-1	.	TGTGCCAGCAGGAAACAGGGGATCGCTGAAGCTTTCTTT	CASRKQGIAEAFF
TRBV6-1	TRBD1	TRBJ1-1	.	TGTGCCAGCAGTGAAGGGAAGGGGGCGAAGAACACTGAAGCTTTCTTT	CASSEGKGAKNTEAFF
TRBV7-9	.	TRBJ1-1	.	TGTGCCAGCAGCTTAGGGGGGGGTTTGAGCACTGAAGCTTTCTTT	CASSLGGGLSTEAFF
TRBV10-3	.	TRBJ1-6	.	TGTGCCATCAGTGAGGGAGGGTGGGACTCCTATAATTCACCCCTCCACTTT	CAISEGGWDSYNSPLHF
TRBV2	TRBD1	TRBJ2-1	.	TGTGCCAGCACCCCGGACAGGAACAATGAGCAGTTCTTC	CASTPDRNNEQFF
TRBV5-1	TRBD2	TRBJ2-5	.	TGCGCCAGCAGCCAGGGACTAGCGGGAGGAGAGACCCAGTACTTC	CASSQGLAGGETQYF
TRBV5-1	.	TRBJ2-7	.	TGCGCCAGCAGCTCTACGGGTTTTCTCGAGCAGTACTTC	CASSSTGFLEQYF
TRBV10-2	.	TRBJ2-1	.	TGCGCCAGCAGCCAGGGGGGAAATGAGCAGTTCTTC	CASSQGGNEQFF
TRBV15	.	TRBJ2-7	.	TGTGCCACCAGCAGAAGCACGGGGTACTTAAGCTCCTACGAGCAGTACTTC	CATSRSTGYLSSYEQYF
TRBV7-9	TRBD1	TRBJ2-7	.	TGTGCCAGCAGCCCTATAAGGGGGCGGTCGTTCTACTTC	CASSPIRGRSFYF
TRBV4-2	.	TRBJ2-7	.	TGTGCCAGCAGCCAAGACACGGGTCCAGCCTACGAGCAGTACTTC	CASSQDTGPAYEQYF
TRBV15	.	TRBJ2-1	.	TGTGCCACCAGCAGAGAACGCAGATCCTACAATGAGCAGTTCTTC	CATSRERRSYNEQFF
TRBV19	TRBD1	TRBJ1-4	.	TGTGCCAGTAGGCCAGGGGGCGCAGCTAATGAAAAACTGTTTTTT	CASRPGGAANEKLFF
TRBV2	.	TRBJ1-3	.	TGTGCCAGCAGCCTCTACGGGGGGAGCCCCTCTGGAAACACCATATATTTT	CASSLYGGSPSGNTIYF
TRBV5-1	TRBD1	TRBJ2-7	.	TGCGCCAGCAGCTTGGCCACAGGGGGCAGGTACGAGCAGTACTTC	CASSLATGGRYEQYF
TRBV4-1	TRBD1	TRBJ2-7	.	TGCGCCAGCAGTGACGGACAGGGTGACTACGAGCAGTACTTC	CASSDGQGDYEQYF
TRBV6-1	TRBD1	TRBJ2-1	.	TGTGCCAGCAGTGAAGCGAGGCAGGGGGCGCGCCTCTTC	CASSEARQGARLF
TRBV2	TRBD1	TRBJ1-2	.	TGTGCCAGCAGTCAAACAGGGGGGAGGAATGGCTACACCTTC	CASSQTGGRNGYTF
TRBV23-1	.	TRBJ2-7	once	TGCGCCAGCAGTCAATCGACGGGAACCTACGAGCAGTACTTC	CASSQSTGTYEQYF
TRBV4-2	.	TRBJ1-1	.	TGTGCCAGCAGCCCCGAATCAACTAATGAAGCTTTCTTT	CASSPESTNEAFF
TRBV27	.	TRBJ2-3	.	TGTGCCAGCAGTTTATCCCGGACAGCTAGCACAGATACGCAGTATTTT	CASSLSRTASTDTQYF
TRBV2	TRBD1	TRBJ2-4	.	TGTGCCAGCAGGGGACAGGGAGACATTCAGTACTTC	CASRGQGDIQYF
TRBV7-9	TRBD1	TRBJ2-5	.	TGTGCCAGCAGCTTAGGACAGGGAGAGACCCAGTACTTC	CASSLGQGETQYF
TRBV27	TRBD2	TRBJ2-3	.	TGTGCCAGCAGATCACTAGCGGGGCCTAGCACAGATACGCAGTATTTT	CASRSLAGPSTDTQYF
TRBV4-1	TRBD2	TRBJ2-7	.	TGCGCCAGCAGCCCCGGGGGGGCCATGGATATATACGAGCAGTACTTC	CASSPGGAMDIYEQYF
TRBV25-1	.	TRBJ1-6	.	TGTGCCAGCAGACAGGGTGGTGGGTCCCTCCACTTT	CASRQGGGSLHF
TRBV19	.	TRBJ1-6	.	TGTGCCAGTAGTACCGCTTCCGGGCAGGGAAATTCACCCCTCCACTTT	CASSTASGQGNSPLHF
TRBV6-1	TRBD1	TRBJ1-2	.	TGTGCCAGCAGATCGGGACAGGGGTATGGCTACACCTTC	CASRSGQGYGYTF
TRBV10-1	TRBD1	TRBJ2-5	.	TGCGCCAGCAGTGATTTTGACAGGGTAGAGACCCAGTACTTC	CASSDFDRVETQYF
TRBV7-2	.	TRBJ1-5	.	TGTGCCAGCACGGACAGTTTAAGCAATCAGCCCCAGCATTTT	CASTDSLSNQPQHF
TRBV10-3	TRBD2	TRBJ2-3	.	TGTGCCATCAATGTAGGGACTAGCGGGGGGGATACGCAGTATTTT	CAINVGTSGGDTQYF
TRBV7-3	TRBD1	TRBJ2-1	.	TGTGCCAGCAGCTTAAACGGACAGGGCCCCTACAATGAGCAGTTCTTC	CASSLNGQGPYNEQFF
TRBV7-3	.	TRBJ1-1	.	TGTGCCAGCAGCTTTTCCCAGAACACTGAAGCTTTCTTT	CASSFSQNTEAFF
TRBV7-8	.	TRBJ1-5	.	TGTGCCAGCAGGGCTGGGCAGGGCAATCAGCCCCAGCATTTT	CASRAGQGNQPQHF
TRBV7-8	TRBD2	TRBJ2-3	.	TGTGCCAGCAGTATCCGGACTAGCGGGCGCACAGATACGCAGTATTTT	CASSIRTSGRTDTQYF
TRBV5-4	TRBD1	TRBJ2-7	.	TGTGCCAGCAGCACACAGGGGGAGTCCTACGAGCAGTACTTC	CASSTQGESYEQYF
TRBV30	.	TRBJ2-5	.	TGTGCCTGGAGCTCGGGAGAGACCCAGTACTTC	CAWSSGETQYF
TRBV18	.	TRBJ1-2	.	TGTGCCAGCTCACCGGCCCTCCAGGACTATGGCTACACCTTC	CASSPALQDYGYTF
TRBV5-1	TRBD2	TRBJ2-7	.	TGCGCCAGCAGCTTGTCGGGACTAGCGATCCACGAGCAGTACTTC	CASSLSGLAIHEQYF
TRBV7-3	.	TRBJ2-1	.	TGTGCCAGCAGCTTAAGTCCAGGGCTTACTCCCCAGTTCTTC	CASSLSPGLTPQFF
TRBV5-1	.	TRBJ1-6	.	TGCCCCCCTGATTCACCCCTCCACTTT	CPPDSPLHF
TRBV20-1	.	TRBJ2-2	.	TGCAGTGGTCTCGGGGAGCTGTTTTTT	CSGLGELFF
TRBV5-1	.	TRBJ2-7	few	TGCGCCAGCGCGATCGACAGAGCCTACGAGCAGTACTTC	CASAIDRAYEQYF
TRBV11-3	TRBD1	TRBJ1-4	.	TGTGCCAGCAGCCCAGGGGGCTCGGGTAATGAAAAACTGTTTTTT	CASSPGGSGNEKLFF
TRBV5-4	TRBD1	TRBJ2-7	.	TGTGCCAGCAGCCCGGGACAGTCCTACGAGCAGTACTTC	CASSPGQSYEQYF
TRBV7-9	TRBD1	TRBJ2-7	.	TGTGCCAGCAGCTCCGGGACAGGGTCGTACGAGCAGTACTTC	CASSSGTGSYEQYF
TRBV5-4	TRBD1	TRBJ1-2	.	TGTGCCAGCAGCCGCGGACAGGGAGGGTTCTATGGCTACACCTTC	CASSRGQGGFYGYTF
TRBV7-7	TRBD2	TRBJ2-7	.	TGTGCTAGCAGCCCTGGGGAGGGTTACGAGCAGTACTTC	CASSPGEGYEQYF
TRBV7-2	.	TRBJ2-2	.	TGTGCCAGCAGCTTAGGCGGGCTGGGGACCGGGGAGCTGTTTTTT	CASSLGGLGTGELFF
TRBV6-1	TRBD2	TRBJ2-2	.	TGTGCCAGCTATAGCGGGGGGATCGGCGGGGAGCTGTTTTTT	CASYSGGIGGELFF
TRBV19	.	TRBJ1-6	.	TGTGCCAGCATGGAGGAGGGCGGTAGGAATTCCCCCCTCCACTTT	CASMEEGGRNSPLHF